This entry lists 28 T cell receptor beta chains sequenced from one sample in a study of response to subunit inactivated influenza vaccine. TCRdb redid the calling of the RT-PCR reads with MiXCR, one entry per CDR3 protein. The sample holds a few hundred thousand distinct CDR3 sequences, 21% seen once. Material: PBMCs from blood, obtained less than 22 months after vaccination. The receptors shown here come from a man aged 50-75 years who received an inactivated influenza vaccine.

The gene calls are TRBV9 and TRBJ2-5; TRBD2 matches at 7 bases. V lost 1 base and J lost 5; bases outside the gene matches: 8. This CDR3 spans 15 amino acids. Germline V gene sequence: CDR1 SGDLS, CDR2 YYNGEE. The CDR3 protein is CASSVRAGVAETQYF. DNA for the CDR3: TGTGCCAGCAGCGTAAGGGCGGGAGTCGCGGAGACCCAGTACTTC.

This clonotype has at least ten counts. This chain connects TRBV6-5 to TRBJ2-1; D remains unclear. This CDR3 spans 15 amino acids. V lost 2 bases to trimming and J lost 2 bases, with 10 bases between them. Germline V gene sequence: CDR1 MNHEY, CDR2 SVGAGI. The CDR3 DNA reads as TGTGCCAGCAGTTACGAGGTGAGCACCTACAATGAGCAGTTCTTC. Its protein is CASSYEVSTYNEQFF.

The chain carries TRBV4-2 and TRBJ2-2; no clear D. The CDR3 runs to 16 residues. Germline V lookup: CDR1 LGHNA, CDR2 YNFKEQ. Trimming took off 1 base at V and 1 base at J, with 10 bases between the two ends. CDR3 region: CASSQGQVKNTGELFF. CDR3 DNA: TGTGCCAGCAGCCAAGGGCAGGTCAAGAACACCGGGGAGCTGTTTTTT.

The CDR3 here is CASKEGWGTEAFF. As DNA, the CDR3 is TGTGCCAGCAAGGAAGGGTGGGGCACTGAAGCTTTCTTT. The rearrangement links TRBV12-3 or TRBV12-4 to TRBJ1-1; the D is unclear. CDR3 size: 13 residues. Between the trimmed V and J ends, which lost 7 bases and 4 bases, there was a span of 13 bases.

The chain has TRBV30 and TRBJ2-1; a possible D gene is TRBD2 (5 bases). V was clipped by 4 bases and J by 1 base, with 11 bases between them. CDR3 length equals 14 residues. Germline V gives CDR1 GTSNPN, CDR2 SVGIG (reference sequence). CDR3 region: CAWKRSPSYNEQFF. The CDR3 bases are TGTGCCTGGAAGCGGAGTCCGTCCTACAATGAGCAGTTCTTC.

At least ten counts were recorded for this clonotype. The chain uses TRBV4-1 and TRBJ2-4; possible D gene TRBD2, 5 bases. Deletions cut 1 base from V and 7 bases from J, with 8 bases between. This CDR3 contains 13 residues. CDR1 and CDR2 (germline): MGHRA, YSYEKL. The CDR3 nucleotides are TGCGCCAGCAGCCAAGTAGGACTTAACATTCAGTACTTC. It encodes CASSQVGLNIQYF.

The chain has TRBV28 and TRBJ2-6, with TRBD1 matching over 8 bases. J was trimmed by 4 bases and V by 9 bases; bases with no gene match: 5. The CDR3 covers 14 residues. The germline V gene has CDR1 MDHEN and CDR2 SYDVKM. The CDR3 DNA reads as TGTGCCAGTGACAGGGGATCAGGGGCCAACGTCCTGACTTTC. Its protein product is CASDRGSGANVLTF.

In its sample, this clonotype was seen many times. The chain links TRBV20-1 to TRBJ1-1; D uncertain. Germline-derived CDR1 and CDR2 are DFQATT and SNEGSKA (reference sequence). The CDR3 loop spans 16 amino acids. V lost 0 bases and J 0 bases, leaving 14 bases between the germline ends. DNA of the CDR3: TGCAGTGCTAGAGATGGGCTAAAACTATTGAACACTGAAGCTTTCTTT. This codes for CSARDGLKLLNTEAFF.

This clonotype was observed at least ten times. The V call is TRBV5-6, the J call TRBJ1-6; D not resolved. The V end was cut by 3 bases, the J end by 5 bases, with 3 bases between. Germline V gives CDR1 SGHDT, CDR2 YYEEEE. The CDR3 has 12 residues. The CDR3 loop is CASSSDNSPLHF. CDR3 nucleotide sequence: TGTGCCAGCAGCTCGGATAATTCACCCCTCCACTTT.

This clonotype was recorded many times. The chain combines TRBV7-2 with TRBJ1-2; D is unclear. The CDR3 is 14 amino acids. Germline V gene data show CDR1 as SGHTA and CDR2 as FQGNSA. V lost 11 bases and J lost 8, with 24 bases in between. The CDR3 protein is CASTRGGSPLGYTF. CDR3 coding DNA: TGTGCCTCTACCCGAGGAGGTTCCCCTTTGGGCTACACCTTC.

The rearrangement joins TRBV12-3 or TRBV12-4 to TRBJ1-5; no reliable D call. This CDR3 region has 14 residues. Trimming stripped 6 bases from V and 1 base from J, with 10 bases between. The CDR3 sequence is CASSGPLSNQPQHF. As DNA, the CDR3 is TGTGCCAGCAGCGGGCCCTTGAGCAATCAGCCCCAGCATTTT.

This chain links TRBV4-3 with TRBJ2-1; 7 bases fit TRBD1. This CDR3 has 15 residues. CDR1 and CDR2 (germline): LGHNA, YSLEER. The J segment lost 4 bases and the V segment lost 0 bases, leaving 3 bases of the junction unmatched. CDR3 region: CASSQERGQYNEQFF. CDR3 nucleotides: TGCGCCAGCAGCCAAGAAAGGGGGCAGTACAATGAGCAGTTCTTC.

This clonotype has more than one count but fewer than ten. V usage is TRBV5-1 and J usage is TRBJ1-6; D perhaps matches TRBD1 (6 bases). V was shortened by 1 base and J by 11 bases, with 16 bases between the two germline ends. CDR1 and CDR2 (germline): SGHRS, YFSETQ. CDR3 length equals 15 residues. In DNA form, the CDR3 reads TGCGCCAGCAGCTTGAGCGCAGGGGTCAGGGCACCCCTCCACTTT. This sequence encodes CASSLSAGVRAPLHF.

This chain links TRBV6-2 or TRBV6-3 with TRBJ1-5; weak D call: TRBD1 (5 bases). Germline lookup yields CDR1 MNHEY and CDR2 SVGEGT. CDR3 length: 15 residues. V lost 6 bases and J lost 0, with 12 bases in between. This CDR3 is CASSTGLNSNQPQHF. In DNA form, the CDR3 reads TGTGCCAGCAGCACAGGACTGAATAGCAATCAGCCCCAGCATTTT.

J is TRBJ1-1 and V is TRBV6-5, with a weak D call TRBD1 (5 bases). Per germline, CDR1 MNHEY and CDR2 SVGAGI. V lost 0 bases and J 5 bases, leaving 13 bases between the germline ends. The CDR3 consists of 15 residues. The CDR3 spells CASSYSYGGETEAFF. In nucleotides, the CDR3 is TGTGCCAGCAGTTACTCGTACGGGGGGGAGACTGAAGCTTTCTTT.

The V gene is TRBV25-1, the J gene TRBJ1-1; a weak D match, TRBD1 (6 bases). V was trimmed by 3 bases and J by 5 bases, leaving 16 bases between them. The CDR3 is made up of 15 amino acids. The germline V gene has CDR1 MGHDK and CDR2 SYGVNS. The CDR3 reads CASSESGGGWTEAFF. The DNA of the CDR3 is TGTGCCAGCAGTGAGAGTGGGGGGGGCTGGACTGAAGCTTTCTTT.

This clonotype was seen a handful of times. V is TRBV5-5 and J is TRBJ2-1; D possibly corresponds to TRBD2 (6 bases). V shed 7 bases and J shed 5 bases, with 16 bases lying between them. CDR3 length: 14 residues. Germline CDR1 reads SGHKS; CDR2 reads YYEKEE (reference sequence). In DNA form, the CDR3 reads TGTGCCAGCGGGGGGTTGTCCCGACACAATGAGCAGTTCTTC. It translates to CASGGLSRHNEQFF.

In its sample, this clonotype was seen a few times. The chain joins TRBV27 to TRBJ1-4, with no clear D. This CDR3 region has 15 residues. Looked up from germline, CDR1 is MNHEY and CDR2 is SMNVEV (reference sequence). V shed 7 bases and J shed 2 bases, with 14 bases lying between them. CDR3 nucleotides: TGTGCCAGCAACCGCGCAGGCCCCACTAATGAAAAACTGTTTTTT. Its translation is CASNRAGPTNEKLFF.

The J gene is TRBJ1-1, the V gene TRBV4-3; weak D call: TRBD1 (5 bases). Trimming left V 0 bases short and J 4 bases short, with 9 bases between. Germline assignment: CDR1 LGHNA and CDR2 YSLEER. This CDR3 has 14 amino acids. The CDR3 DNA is TGCGCCAGCAGCCAAGACTTGGGGGGCACTGAAGCTTTCTTT. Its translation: CASSQDLGGTEAFF.

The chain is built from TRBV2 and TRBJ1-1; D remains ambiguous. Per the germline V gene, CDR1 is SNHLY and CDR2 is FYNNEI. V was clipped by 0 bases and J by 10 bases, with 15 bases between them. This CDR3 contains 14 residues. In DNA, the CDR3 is TGTGCCAGCAGTGAAGCGGACCCGGGCGGTACAGCTTTCTTT. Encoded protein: CASSEADPGGTAFF.

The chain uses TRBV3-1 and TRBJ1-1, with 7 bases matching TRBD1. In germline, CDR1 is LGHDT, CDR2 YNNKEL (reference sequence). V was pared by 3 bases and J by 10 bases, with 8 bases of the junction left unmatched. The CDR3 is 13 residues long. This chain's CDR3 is CASSHPRQGGAFF. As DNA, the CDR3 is TGTGCCAGCAGCCATCCTAGACAGGGTGGAGCTTTCTTT.

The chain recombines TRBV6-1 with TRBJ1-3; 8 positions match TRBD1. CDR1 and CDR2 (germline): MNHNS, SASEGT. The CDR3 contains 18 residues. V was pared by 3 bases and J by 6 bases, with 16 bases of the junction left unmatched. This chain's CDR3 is CASSERWDRRQWENTIYF. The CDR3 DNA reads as TGTGCCAGCAGTGAGCGGTGGGACAGGCGACAATGGGAAAACACCATATATTTT.

The CDR3 protein is CASRSPGPRTDTQYF. The CDR3 bases are TGTGCCAGCAGATCGCCGGGACCTCGCACAGATACGCAGTATTTT. This chain links TRBV28 with TRBJ2-3; D possibly uses TRBD1 or TRBD2 (5 bases each). The CDR3 spans 15 residues. Between the trimmed V and J ends, which lost 6 bases and 1 base, there was a span of 14 bases. Germline values: CDR1 MDHEN, CDR2 SYDVKM. Drawing the rest from reference TRBV28 and TRBJ2-3, the complete variable domain is DVKVTQSSRYLVKRTGEKVFLECVQDMDHENMFWYRQDPGLGLRLIYFSYDVKMKEKGDIPEGYSVSREKKERFSLILESASTNQTSMYLCASRSPGPRTDTQYFGPGTRLTVL.

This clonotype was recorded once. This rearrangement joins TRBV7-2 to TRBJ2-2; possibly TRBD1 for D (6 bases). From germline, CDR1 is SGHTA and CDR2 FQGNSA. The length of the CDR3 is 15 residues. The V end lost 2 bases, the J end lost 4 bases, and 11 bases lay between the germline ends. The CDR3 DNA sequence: TGTGCCAGCAGCTTATTGGGACAAACCACCGGGGAGCTGTTTTTT. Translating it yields CASSLLGQTTGELFF.

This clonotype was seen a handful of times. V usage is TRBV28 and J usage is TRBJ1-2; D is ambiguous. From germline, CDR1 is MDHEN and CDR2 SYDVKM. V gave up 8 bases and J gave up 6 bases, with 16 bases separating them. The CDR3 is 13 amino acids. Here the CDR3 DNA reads TGTGCCAGCTACGAAAATAGGTGGAATGGCTACACCTTC. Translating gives CASYENRWNGYTF.

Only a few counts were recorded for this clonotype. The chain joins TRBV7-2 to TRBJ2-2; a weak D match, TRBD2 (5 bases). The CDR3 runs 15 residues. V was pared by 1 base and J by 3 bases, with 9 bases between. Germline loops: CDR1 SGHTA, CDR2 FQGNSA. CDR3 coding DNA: TGTGCCAGCAGCTTAGAAAGGACTCACACCGGGGAGCTGTTTTTT. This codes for CASSLERTHTGELFF.

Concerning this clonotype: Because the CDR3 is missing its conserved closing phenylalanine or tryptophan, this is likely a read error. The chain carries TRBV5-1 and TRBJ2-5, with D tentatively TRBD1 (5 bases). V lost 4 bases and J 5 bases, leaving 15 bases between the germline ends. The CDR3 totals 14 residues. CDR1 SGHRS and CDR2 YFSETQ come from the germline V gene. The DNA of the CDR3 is TGCGCCAGCAGCGGACAAGGAGCGATGGAGACCCAGTACTGC. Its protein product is CASSGQGAMETQYC.

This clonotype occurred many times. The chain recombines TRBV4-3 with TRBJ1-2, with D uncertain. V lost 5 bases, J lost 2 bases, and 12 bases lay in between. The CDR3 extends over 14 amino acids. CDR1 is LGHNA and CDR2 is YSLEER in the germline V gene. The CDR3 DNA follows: TGCGCCAGCAGCTACGGAACTGGAAACTATGGCTACACCTTC. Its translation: CASSYGTGNYGYTF.